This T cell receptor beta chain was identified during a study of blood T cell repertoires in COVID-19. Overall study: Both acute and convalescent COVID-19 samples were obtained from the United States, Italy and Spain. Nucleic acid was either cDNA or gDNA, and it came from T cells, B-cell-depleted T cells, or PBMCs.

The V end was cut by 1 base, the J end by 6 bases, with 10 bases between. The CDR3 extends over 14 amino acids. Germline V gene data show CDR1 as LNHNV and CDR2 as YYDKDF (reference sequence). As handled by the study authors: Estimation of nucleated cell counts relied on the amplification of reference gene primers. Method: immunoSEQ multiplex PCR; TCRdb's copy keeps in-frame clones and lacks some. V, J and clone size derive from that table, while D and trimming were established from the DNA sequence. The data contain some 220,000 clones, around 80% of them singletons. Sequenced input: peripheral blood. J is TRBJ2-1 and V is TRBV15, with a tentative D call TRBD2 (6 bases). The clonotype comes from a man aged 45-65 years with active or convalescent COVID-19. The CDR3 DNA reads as TGTGCCACCAGCAGAGGGGGGACTCCCAATGAGCAGTTCTTC. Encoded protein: CATSRGGTPNEQFF.